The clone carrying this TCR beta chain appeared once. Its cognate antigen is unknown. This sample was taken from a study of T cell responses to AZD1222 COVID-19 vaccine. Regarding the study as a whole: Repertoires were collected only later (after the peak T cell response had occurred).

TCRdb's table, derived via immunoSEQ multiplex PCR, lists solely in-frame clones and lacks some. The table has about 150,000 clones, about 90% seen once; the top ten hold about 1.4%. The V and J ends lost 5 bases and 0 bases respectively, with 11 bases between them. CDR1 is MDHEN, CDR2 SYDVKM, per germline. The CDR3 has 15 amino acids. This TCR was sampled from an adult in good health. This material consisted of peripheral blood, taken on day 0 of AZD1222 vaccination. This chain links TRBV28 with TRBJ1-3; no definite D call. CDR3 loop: CASSPGFYSGNTIYF. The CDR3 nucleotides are TGTGCCAGCAGTCCCGGGTTCTACTCTGGAAACACCATATATTTT. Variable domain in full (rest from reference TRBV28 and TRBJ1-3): DVKVTQSSRYLVKRTGEKVFLECVQDMDHENMFWYRQDPGLGLRLIYFSYDVKMKEKGDIPEGYSVSREKKERFSLILESASTNQTSMYLCASSPGFYSGNTIYFGEGSWLTVV.